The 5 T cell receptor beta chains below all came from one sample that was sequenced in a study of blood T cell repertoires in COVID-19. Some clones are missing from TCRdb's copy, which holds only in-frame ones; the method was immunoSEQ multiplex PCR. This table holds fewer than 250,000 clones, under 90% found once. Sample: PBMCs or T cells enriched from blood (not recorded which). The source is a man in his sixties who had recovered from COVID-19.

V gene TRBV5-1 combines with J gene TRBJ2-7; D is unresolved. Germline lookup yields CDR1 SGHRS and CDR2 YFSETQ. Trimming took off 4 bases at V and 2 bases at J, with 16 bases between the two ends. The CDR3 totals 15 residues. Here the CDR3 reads CASSPNPDSTYEQYF. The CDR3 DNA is TGCGCCAGCAGCCCCAACCCTGACTCGACCTACGAGCAGTACTTC.

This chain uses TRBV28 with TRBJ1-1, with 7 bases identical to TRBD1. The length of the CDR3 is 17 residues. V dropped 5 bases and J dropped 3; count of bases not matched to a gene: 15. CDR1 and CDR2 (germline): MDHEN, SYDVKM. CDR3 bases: TGTGCCAGCAGTGTTGCGCTAGGGGGCGGTTCGGACACTGAAGCTTTCTTT. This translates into CASSVALGGGSDTEAFF.

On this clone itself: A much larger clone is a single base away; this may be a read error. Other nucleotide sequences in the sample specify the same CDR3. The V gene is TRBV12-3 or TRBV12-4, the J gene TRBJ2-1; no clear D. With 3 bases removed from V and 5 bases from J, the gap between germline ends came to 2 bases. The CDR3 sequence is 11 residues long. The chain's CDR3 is CASSFNNEQFF. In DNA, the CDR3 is TGTGCCAGCAGTTTTAACAATGAGCAGTTCTTC.

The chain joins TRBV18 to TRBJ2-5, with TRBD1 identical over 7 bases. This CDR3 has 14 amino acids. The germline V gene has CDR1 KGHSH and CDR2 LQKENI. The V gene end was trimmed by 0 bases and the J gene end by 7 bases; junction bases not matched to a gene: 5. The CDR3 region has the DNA TGTGCCAGCTCACCACCACAGGGGCTCAGGACCCAGTACTTC. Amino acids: CASSPPQGLRTQYF.

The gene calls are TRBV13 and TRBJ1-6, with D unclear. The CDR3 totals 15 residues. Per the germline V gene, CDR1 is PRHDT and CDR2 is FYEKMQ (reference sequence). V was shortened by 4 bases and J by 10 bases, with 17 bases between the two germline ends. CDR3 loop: CASSSTGLLESPLHF. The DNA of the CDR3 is TGTGCCAGCAGCTCGACCGGCCTTCTGGAGTCACCCCTCCACTTT.